Listed below are T cell receptor beta chains from one sample, sequenced in a study of T-cell memory formation after mild COVID-19. TCRdb redid the calling of the 5' RACE reads with MiXCR, one entry per CDR3 protein. The sample lists 300,000 to 400,000 distinct CDR3 sequences; less than 20% were seen once. The material sequenced was PBMCs or a T cell subset sorted from them (not recorded which). These receptors were collected from a man aged 18 to 29 who had mild COVID-19 (a few samples of this study predate the infection). Cell type and time point are not known. Both conserved end residues are part of each CDR3. The D gene is left open where the match is weak. Not all rows give a size; the values are once, few, many and, for expanded clones, a class.

clone size: few
V gene: TRBV20-1
D gene: TRBD2
J gene: TRBJ2-3
CDR3 DNA: TGCAGTGCTGCGGGACTAGCGGGGGGGCCGGATACGCAGTATTTT
CDR3 protein: CSAAGLAGGPDTQYF

clone size: few
V gene: TRBV6-1
D gene: NA
J gene: TRBJ2-1
CDR3 DNA: TGTGCCAGCAGTGGTCCCCAGTATCACAGTGCCTCTCGAAACAATGAGCAGTTCTTC
CDR3 protein: CASSGPQYHSASRNNEQFF

clone size: many
V gene: TRBV28
D gene: NA
J gene: TRBJ1-2
CDR3 DNA: TGTGCCAGCAGTTTATGGTCAGTGAACTATGGCTACACCTTC
CDR3 protein: CASSLWSVNYGYTF

clone size: many
V gene: TRBV20-1
D gene: NA
J gene: TRBJ2-1
CDR3 DNA: TGCAGTGCTAGCCACCCCGGACCGGAGCAGTTCTTC
CDR3 protein: CSASHPGPEQFF

clone size: many
V gene: TRBV12-3/TRBV12-4
D gene: NA
J gene: TRBJ1-1
CDR3 DNA: TGTGCCAGCAGTCGCCAGGGGATGAACACTGAAGCTTTCTTT
CDR3 protein: CASSRQGMNTEAFF

clone size: NA
V gene: TRBV18
D gene: NA
J gene: TRBJ1-3
CDR3 DNA: TGTGCCAGCTCACGGAGGGACCCTGGAAACACCATATATTTT
CDR3 protein: CASSRRDPGNTIYF

clone size: many
V gene: TRBV5-1
D gene: NA
J gene: TRBJ1-1
CDR3 DNA: TGCGCCAGCAGCTTGTGGGCAGGGCCCACTGAAGCTTTCTTT
CDR3 protein: CASSLWAGPTEAFF

clone size: NA
V gene: TRBV9
D gene: NA
J gene: TRBJ2-3
CDR3 DNA: TGTGCCAGCAGCGTAGTCCCAAGAGATACGCAGTATTTT
CDR3 protein: CASSVVPRDTQYF

clone size: many
V gene: TRBV4-3
D gene: NA
J gene: TRBJ2-3
CDR3 DNA: TGCGCCAGCAGCCAAGATTCGCGGCGGAGCACAGATACGCAGTATTTT
CDR3 protein: CASSQDSRRSTDTQYF

clone size: few
V gene: TRBV7-6
D gene: NA
J gene: TRBJ1-2
CDR3 DNA: TGTGCCAGCAGCTTGGAGGGGGTCGGGGAAAAGTCTCACTATGGCTACACCTTC
CDR3 protein: CASSLEGVGEKSHYGYTF

clone size: NA
V gene: TRBV20-1
D gene: NA
J gene: TRBJ2-5
CDR3 DNA: TGCAGTGCTAGAGGGCAGTTTGAGACCCAGTACTTC
CDR3 protein: CSARGQFETQYF

clone size: NA
V gene: TRBV4-2
D gene: NA
J gene: TRBJ1-4
CDR3 DNA: TGTGCCAGCAGCCAAGATCGTCAGTCAGAAAAACTGTTTTTT
CDR3 protein: CASSQDRQSEKLFF

clone size: many
V gene: TRBV7-9
D gene: NA
J gene: TRBJ2-1
CDR3 DNA: TGTGCCAGCAGCTTCCGGGGATCATCCTACAATGAGCAGTTCTTC
CDR3 protein: CASSFRGSSYNEQFF

clone size: few
V gene: TRBV5-1
D gene: TRBD1
J gene: TRBJ1-2
CDR3 DNA: TGCGCCAGCAGCTTGGGGACAGGGGGCGACGGCTACACCTTC
CDR3 protein: CASSLGTGGDGYTF

clone size: few
V gene: TRBV29-1
D gene: NA
J gene: TRBJ2-1
CDR3 DNA: TGCAGCGTTGAGGTCAGCTACAATGAGCAGTTCTTC
CDR3 protein: CSVEVSYNEQFF

clone size: NA
V gene: TRBV7-8
D gene: TRBD2
J gene: TRBJ2-5
CDR3 DNA: TGTGCCAGCAGCTTAGTATCCGGTCTAGCGGGCCGGGAGACCCAGTACTTC
CDR3 protein: CASSLVSGLAGRETQYF

clone size: NA
V gene: TRBV7-2
D gene: NA
J gene: TRBJ1-5
CDR3 DNA: TGTGCCAGCAGCTTAAACGGTGGTAGCAATCAGCCCCAGCATTTT
CDR3 protein: CASSLNGGSNQPQHF

clone size: NA
V gene: TRBV7-3
D gene: NA
J gene: TRBJ2-1
CDR3 DNA: TGTGCCAGCAGCTTATTTGTTTCCGGTTACAATGAGCAGTTCTTC
CDR3 protein: CASSLFVSGYNEQFF

clone size: NA
V gene: TRBV11-2
D gene: NA
J gene: TRBJ2-3
CDR3 DNA: TGTGCCAGCAGCACATATACAGGACCCACAGATACGCAGTATTTT
CDR3 protein: CASSTYTGPTDTQYF

clone size: NA
V gene: TRBV10-2
D gene: NA
J gene: TRBJ2-7
CDR3 DNA: TGCGCCAGCAGTGAAGATAGAGGACAATTCTACGAGCAGTACTTC
CDR3 protein: CASSEDRGQFYEQYF

clone size: NA
V gene: TRBV6-6
D gene: TRBD1
J gene: TRBJ2-1
CDR3 DNA: TGTGCCAGCAGCCCCCGGGACAGACTACAACATGAGCAGTTCTTC
CDR3 protein: CASSPRDRLQHEQFF

clone size: NA
V gene: TRBV5-1
D gene: NA
J gene: TRBJ2-5
CDR3 DNA: TGCGCCCGCAGCTTGGGGGTACAAGAGACCCAGTACTTC
CDR3 protein: CARSLGVQETQYF

clone size: NA
V gene: TRBV12-5
D gene: NA
J gene: TRBJ2-3
CDR3 DNA: TGTGCTAGTGGTTTGGTAGAGGGATGGGTAGTTAGCACAGATACGCAGTATTTT
CDR3 protein: CASGLVEGWVVSTDTQYF

clone size: NA
V gene: TRBV9
D gene: TRBD2
J gene: TRBJ2-3
CDR3 DNA: TGTGCCAGCAGCGTAGCGGCCGCGGGGGGCACAGATACGCAGTATTTT
CDR3 protein: CASSVAAAGGTDTQYF

clone size: NA
V gene: TRBV5-1
D gene: NA
J gene: TRBJ1-1
CDR3 DNA: TGCGCCAGCAGCCCAGACTTTACTAATACAGCTTTCTTT
CDR3 protein: CASSPDFTNTAFF

clone size: few
V gene: TRBV7-8
D gene: TRBD1
J gene: TRBJ2-7
CDR3 DNA: TGTGCCAGCAGCCGTCCGGGACAGGGAGGACCCTACGAGCAGTACTTC
CDR3 protein: CASSRPGQGGPYEQYF

clone size: NA
V gene: TRBV12-3/TRBV12-4
D gene: NA
J gene: TRBJ2-1
CDR3 DNA: TGTGCCAGCAGTTCTTACGCAAGCTACAATGAGCAGTTCTTC
CDR3 protein: CASSSYASYNEQFF

clone size: few
V gene: TRBV7-6
D gene: TRBD1
J gene: TRBJ2-2
CDR3 DNA: TGTGCCAGCAGCTTAAAGTTGGGACAGGGAAACACCGGGGAGCTGTTTTTT
CDR3 protein: CASSLKLGQGNTGELFF

clone size: many
V gene: TRBV4-3
D gene: NA
J gene: TRBJ2-6
CDR3 DNA: TGCGCCAGCAGCCAATCGGATAGAGGGACATCTGGGGCCAACGTCCTGACTTTC
CDR3 protein: CASSQSDRGTSGANVLTF

clone size: NA
V gene: TRBV6-5
D gene: NA
J gene: TRBJ1-4
CDR3 DNA: TGTGCCAGCAGTTATGGGCAGGGCGATGGAAAACTGTTTTTT
CDR3 protein: CASSYGQGDGKLFF

clone size: few
V gene: TRBV20-1
D gene: NA
J gene: TRBJ1-2
CDR3 DNA: TGCAGTGCTAGGCACAGGGAGGAGAATGGCTACACCTTC
CDR3 protein: CSARHREENGYTF

clone size: few
V gene: TRBV7-2
D gene: NA
J gene: TRBJ2-7
CDR3 DNA: TGTGCCAGCAGCTGGAGACAGGCGGGAGAGCAGTACTTC
CDR3 protein: CASSWRQAGEQYF

clone size: few
V gene: TRBV6-2/TRBV6-3
D gene: NA
J gene: TRBJ1-5
CDR3 DNA: TGTGCCAGCAGTTACTCATGGGGTAATCAGCCCCAGCATTTT
CDR3 protein: CASSYSWGNQPQHF

clone size: few
V gene: TRBV7-9
D gene: NA
J gene: TRBJ1-3
CDR3 DNA: TGTGCCAGCAGCCTTCCGATAGGGCGTGGAAACACCATATATTTT
CDR3 protein: CASSLPIGRGNTIYF

clone size: NA
V gene: TRBV30
D gene: NA
J gene: TRBJ1-1
CDR3 DNA: TGTGCCTGGAGTGGACAGGCGAACACTGAAGCTTTCTTT
CDR3 protein: CAWSGQANTEAFF

clone size: few
V gene: TRBV5-8
D gene: NA
J gene: TRBJ2-6
CDR3 DNA: TGTGCCAGCAGCTCTACCGGGCCTAGCAGCTCTGGGGCCAACGTCCTGACTTTC
CDR3 protein: CASSSTGPSSSGANVLTF

clone size: NA
V gene: TRBV12-5
D gene: TRBD1
J gene: TRBJ2-2
CDR3 DNA: TGTGCTAGTGGGTTGGCCCGACAGGGTACTGCCGGGGAGCTGTTTTTT
CDR3 protein: CASGLARQGTAGELFF

clone size: few
V gene: TRBV6-5
D gene: TRBD2
J gene: TRBJ2-3
CDR3 DNA: TGTGCCAGCAGTTACGGGGTTAGCGGGGGCACAGATACGCAGTATTTT
CDR3 protein: CASSYGVSGGTDTQYF

clone size: NA
V gene: TRBV6-5
D gene: NA
J gene: TRBJ1-1
CDR3 DNA: TGTGCCAGCAGTTACGGCCATGAAGCTTTCTTT
CDR3 protein: CASSYGHEAFF

clone size: few
V gene: TRBV7-9
D gene: NA
J gene: TRBJ2-7
CDR3 DNA: TGTGCCAGCAGCCACCCCTCCGAGCAGTACTTC
CDR3 protein: CASSHPSEQYF

clone size: many
V gene: TRBV12-3/TRBV12-4
D gene: TRBD1
J gene: TRBJ2-2
CDR3 DNA: TGTGCCAGCAGTTTTACAGGGGGCCCCGGGGAGCTGTTTTTT
CDR3 protein: CASSFTGGPGELFF

clone size: NA
V gene: TRBV7-2
D gene: TRBD2
J gene: TRBJ2-7
CDR3 DNA: TGTGCCAGCAGTCCTCAGCGGGGCCCCCTGGAGCAGTACTTC
CDR3 protein: CASSPQRGPLEQYF